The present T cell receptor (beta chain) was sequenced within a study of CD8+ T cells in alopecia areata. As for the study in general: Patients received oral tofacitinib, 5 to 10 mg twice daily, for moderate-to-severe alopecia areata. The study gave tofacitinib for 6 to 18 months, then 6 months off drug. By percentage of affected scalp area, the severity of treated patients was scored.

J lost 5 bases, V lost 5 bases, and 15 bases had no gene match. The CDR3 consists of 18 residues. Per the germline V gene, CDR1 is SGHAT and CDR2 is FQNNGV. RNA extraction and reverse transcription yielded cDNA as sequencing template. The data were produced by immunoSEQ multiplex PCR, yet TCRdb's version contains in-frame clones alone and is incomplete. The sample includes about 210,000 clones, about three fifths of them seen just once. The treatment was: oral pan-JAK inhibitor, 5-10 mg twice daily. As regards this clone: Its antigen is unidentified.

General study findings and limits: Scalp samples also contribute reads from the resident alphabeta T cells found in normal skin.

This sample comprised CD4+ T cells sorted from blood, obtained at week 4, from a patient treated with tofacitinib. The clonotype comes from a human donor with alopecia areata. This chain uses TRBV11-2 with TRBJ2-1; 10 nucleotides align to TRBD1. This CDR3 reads CASSSPGQGLRSHNEQFF. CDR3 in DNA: TGTGCCAGCAGCAGCCCGGGACAGGGGCTGAGGTCGCACAATGAGCAGTTCTTC.